This passage covers 8 T cell receptor beta chains from one sample sequenced in a study of T-cell memory formation after mild COVID-19. TCRdb reprocessed the 5' RACE reads with MiXCR, giving one entry per CDR3 protein. Among fewer than 350,000 distinct CDR3 sequences, more than 15% were seen once, and the ten largest hold 20% to 25%. Sequencing was done on a sample of PBMCs or a T cell subset sorted from them (not recorded which). The receptors were gathered from a man aged 18 to 29 who had mild COVID-19 (a few samples of this study predate the infection). Cell type and time point are not known.

The chain carries TRBV11-2 and TRBJ1-2, with no clear D. The CDR3 runs to 14 residues. V was trimmed by 1 base and J by 1 base, leaving 7 bases between them. Germline-derived CDR1 and CDR2 are SGHAT and FQNNGV. Here the CDR3 DNA reads TGTGCCAGCAGCTTAGGAAACCTTAACTATGGCTACACCTTC. Amino acid sequence: CASSLGNLNYGYTF.

The rearrangement joins TRBV5-1 to TRBJ2-3; a possible D gene is TRBD2 (6 bases). This CDR3 has 15 amino acids. V shed 4 bases and J shed 2 bases, with 14 bases lying between them. From germline, CDR1 is SGHRS and CDR2 YFSETQ. This chain's CDR3 is CASSHSGPHTDTQYF. CDR3 coding DNA: TGCGCCAGCAGCCATAGCGGCCCCCACACAGATACGCAGTATTTT.

The V and J genes are TRBV4-1 and TRBJ1-2, with D perhaps TRBD1 (5 bases). Germline CDR1 and CDR2: MGHRA and YSYEKL. CDR3 length equals 14 residues. Between the trimmed V and J ends, which lost 0 bases and 8 bases, there was a span of 13 bases. The CDR3 nucleotides are TGCGCCAGCAGCCAAGAGTTGGGGACCGGGGGCTACACCTTC. Protein product: CASSQELGTGGYTF.

V is TRBV4-3 and J is TRBJ2-5; 12 bases are shared with TRBD1. The trim removed 0 bases at V and 5 bases at J, leaving 4 bases unmatched. Germline V gene data show CDR1 as LGHNA and CDR2 as YSLEER. The CDR3 loop spans 16 amino acids. CDR3 bases: TGCGCCAGCAGCCAAGAGGGACAGGGGGCGAAGGAGACCCAGTACTTC. Its protein product is CASSQEGQGAKETQYF.

This sequence joins TRBV5-1 and TRBJ2-5; 12 nucleotides align to TRBD2. Germline CDR1 SGHRS, CDR2 YFSETQ. V lost 4 bases and J lost 0; bases outside the gene matches: 7. The CDR3 runs 17 residues. CDR3 DNA sequence: TGCGCCAGCAGCGAAAGAGGACTAGCGGGGTACCAAGAGACCCAGTACTTC. It specifies CASSERGLAGYQETQYF.

The chain recombines TRBV5-1 with TRBJ1-2, with 10 bases aligning to TRBD1. J was trimmed by 7 bases and V by 4 bases; bases with no gene match: 7. The germline V gene has CDR1 SGHRS and CDR2 YFSETQ. The CDR3 spans 14 residues. The CDR3 DNA reads as TGCGCCAGCAGCCTGGGACAGGGGTCAAGTGGCTACACCTTC. It specifies CASSLGQGSSGYTF.

This clonotype was seen at least ten times. The chain employs TRBV6-5 and TRBJ1-2, with D possibly being TRBD1 (5 bases). This CDR3 is 15 amino acids long. Germline V gene sequence: CDR1 MNHEY, CDR2 SVGAGI. Trimming stripped 4 bases from V and 0 bases from J, with 12 bases between. The DNA of the CDR3 is TGTGCCAGCAGTTGGGGCGCGGAAGCTAACTATGGCTACACCTTC. This encodes CASSWGAEANYGYTF.

The V gene is TRBV11-2, the J gene TRBJ2-3; tentative D call: TRBD2 (5 bases). V was clipped by 3 bases and J by 4 bases, with 8 bases between them. This CDR3 is 13 amino acids long. CDR1 is SGHAT, CDR2 FQNNGV, per germline. CDR3 protein: CASSFWGADTQYF. The CDR3 DNA follows: TGTGCCAGCAGCTTTTGGGGAGCAGATACGCAGTATTTT.